This T cell receptor beta chain originates from a study of cytomegalovirus exposure and HLA in healthy donors. Regarding this clone: Its antigen is not known.

V was cut by 5 bases and J by 12 bases, with 26 bases left in between. This CDR3 spans 16 amino acids. Germline V gene data show CDR1 as LNHDA and CDR2 as SQIVND (reference sequence). The PCR contained 60 Vbeta and 13 Jbeta primers. Assay used: immunoSEQ multiplex PCR; TCRdb lists only in-frame clones, some missing. The table records about 160,000 clones, just under 80% of them present only once. Overall study results and limits: CMV antigen specificity of a few CMV-associated chains was confirmed in vitro. The study flagged approximately 180 TCR beta chains as cytomegalovirus-associated. Being productive about 90% or about 30% of the time was typical of most TCR beta V segments in an earlier analysis. The only immune exposure information that was available was CMV serostatus.

Sequenced material: PBMCs. V is TRBV19 and J is TRBJ2-1; a weak D match, TRBD2 (7 bases). The receptor was isolated from a woman aged 50 to 65 in good health and CMV-seronegative. CDR3 protein: CASSLLRGGGLDVQFF. DNA for the CDR3: TGTGCCAGTAGTCTATTAAGAGGGGGTGGACTAGACGTGCAGTTCTTC.